Presented here are 23 T cell receptor beta chains from one specimen sequenced in a study of cytomegalovirus exposure and HLA in healthy donors. The study ran its PCR with 60 Vbeta and 13 Jbeta primers. TCRdb keeps only in-frame clones here, not all; method: immunoSEQ multiplex PCR. The sample shows around 180,000 clones, around 80% of them seen only once. Sequencing used PBMCs. These TCRs come from a male donor in good health and CMV-seronegative.

CDR3 coding DNA: TGCGCCAGCAGCCTTGATCAAGAGATATTTTCCTGGACTATCGATGAGCAGTTCTTC. This gives the protein CASSLDQEIFSWTIDEQFF. The rearrangement uses TRBV4-1 and TRBJ2-1; possibly TRBD2 for D (6 bases). V lost 4 bases and J 8 bases, leaving 30 bases between the germline ends. The CDR3 loop spans 19 amino acids. CDR1 is MGHRA, CDR2 YSYEKL, per germline.

This chain joins TRBV19 and TRBJ1-5; unclear D gene. Deletions cut 6 bases from V and 7 bases from J, with 13 bases between. This CDR3 is 13 amino acids long. Germline assignment: CDR1 LNHDA and CDR2 SQIVND (reference sequence). The CDR3 reads CASRPETGQPQHF. The CDR3, as DNA: TGTGCCAGTAGACCTGAGACCGGGCAGCCCCAGCATTTT. Full variable domain (outside the CDR3, taken from reference TRBV19 and TRBJ1-5): DGGITQSPKYLFRKEGQNVTLSCEQNLNHDAMYWYRQDPGQGLRLIYYSQIVNDFQKGDIAEGYSVSREKKESFPLTVTSAQKNPTAFYLCASRPETGQPQHFGDGTRLSIL.

The chain recombines TRBV30 with TRBJ1-5; TRBD1 is a possible D gene (5 bases). The CDR3 extends over 17 amino acids. From germline, CDR1 is GTSNPN and CDR2 SVGIG (reference sequence). The germline V and J ends were trimmed by 0 bases and 1 base, with 16 bases remaining between them. CDR3 DNA: TGTGCCTGGAGTGTACCATGGGGGGGATACAGCAATCAGCCCCAGCATTTT. Encoded protein: CAWSVPWGGYSNQPQHF.

V and J are TRBV12-2 and TRBJ1-1; the table's D gene call, TRBD1, was not cross checked with the DNA. TRBV12-2 corresponds to a pseudogene. The CDR3 covers 16 residues. The CDR3 region has the DNA TGTGCAAGTCGCCTACCCGGGACAGGGGATAACCCTGAAGCTTTCTTT. Translation: CASRLPGTGDNPEAFF.

V is TRBV11-2 and J is TRBJ1-1, with 9 bases that match TRBD1. Per the germline V gene, CDR1 is SGHAT and CDR2 is FQNNGV. The CDR3 totals 15 residues. V dropped 4 bases and J dropped 1; count of bases not matched to a gene: 4. CDR3: CASSSGTGRNTEAFF. The CDR3 region has the DNA TGTGCCAGCAGCTCGGGGACAGGGCGGAACACTGAAGCTTTCTTT.

The V gene is TRBV5-1, the J gene TRBJ2-3; 9 bases align to TRBD2. V was pared by 2 bases and J by 3 bases, with 4 bases of the junction left unmatched. This CDR3 has 15 residues. CDR1 is SGHRS and CDR2 is YFSETQ in the germline V gene. This CDR3 is CASSFQSGRTDTQYF. The CDR3 DNA reads TGCGCCAGCAGCTTCCAAAGCGGGAGGACAGATACGCAGTATTTT.

This clone has only a few counts. This chain uses TRBV28 with TRBJ2-7; tentative D call: TRBD1 (5 bases). The germline V gene encodes CDR1 MDHEN and CDR2 SYDVKM. Trimming pared 2 bases from V and 2 bases from J, leaving 7 bases between. The CDR3 extends over 13 amino acids. CDR3 in amino acids: CASSLRGTYEQYF. As DNA, the CDR3 is TGTGCCAGCAGTTTAAGGGGTACCTACGAGCAGTACTTC.

The J gene is TRBJ2-7, the V gene TRBV6-1; D is unclear. V was cut by 4 bases and J by 1 base, with 11 bases left in between. Germline V CDR1 and CDR2: MNHNS, SASEGT. CDR3 length: 14 amino acids. CDR3 protein: CASSGRGASYEQYF. CDR3 sequence (DNA): TGTGCCAGCAGTGGGCGAGGAGCTTCCTACGAGCAGTACTTC.

V and J are TRBV7-6 and TRBJ2-7; D possibly corresponds to TRBD2 (6 bases). Germline CDR1 is SGHVS and CDR2 is FNYEAQ. V was trimmed by 3 bases and J by 2 bases, leaving 20 bases between them. This CDR3 comprises 17 residues. The CDR3 coding sequence is TGTGCCAGCAGCTTGGGGGTTGGGGGGACGAGGACCTACGAGCAGTACTTC. Translated, it gives CASSLGVGGTRTYEQYF.

This chain links TRBV19 with TRBJ2-2; D perhaps matches TRBD1 (5 bases). V lost 4 bases and J lost 3, with 9 bases in between. The CDR3 has 14 residues. Germline assignment: CDR1 LNHDA and CDR2 SQIVND (reference sequence). The CDR3 is CASSKTGYTGELFF. In DNA form, the CDR3 reads TGTGCCAGTAGTAAAACAGGTTACACCGGGGAGCTGTTTTTT.

In DNA form, the CDR3 reads TGTGCCAGCAGTGACCCGGGACAGGGGGCTCATCGACAGCCCCAGCATTTT. Amino acids: CASSDPGQGAHRQPQHF. The gene calls are TRBV2 and TRBJ1-5; 12 bases match TRBD1. Germline V CDR1 and CDR2: SNHLY, FYNNEI. The CDR3 runs to 17 residues. Trimming cost V 3 bases and J 7 bases; bases outside gene matches: 10.

A single count supports this clone. One junction end disagrees with the germline gene, perhaps due to a read error. The rearrangement uses TRBV28 and TRBJ1-2; D not resolved. This CDR3 is built from 15 residues. Looked up from germline, CDR1 is MDHEN and CDR2 is SYDVKM. The CDR3 here is CASRLEGGENYGYTF. CDR3 DNA sequence: TGTGCCAGCCGTTTGGAGGGCGGGGAGAACTATGGCTACACCTTC.

This clone was seen more than once but under ten times. This chain uses TRBV18 with TRBJ2-7; weak D call: TRBD1 (5 bases). The length of the CDR3 is 14 residues. The germline CDR1 and CDR2 sequences are KGHSH and LQKENI. Trimming cost V 2 bases and J 2 bases, with 10 bases left between them. The CDR3 DNA follows: TGTGCCAGCTCACCATCGGCAGGGCCCTACGAGCAGTACTTC. Protein product: CASSPSAGPYEQYF.

The chain links TRBV19 to TRBJ2-2; a weak D match, TRBD1 (6 bases). In germline, CDR1 is LNHDA, CDR2 SQIVND (reference sequence). The germline V and J ends were trimmed by 7 bases and 5 bases, with 14 bases remaining between them. The CDR3 loop spans 14 amino acids. This CDR3 reads CASKIDRLTGELFF. CDR3 nucleotides: TGTGCCAGTAAAATCGACAGGCTGACCGGGGAGCTGTTTTTT.

A few counts support this clone. This chain connects TRBV6-5 to TRBJ2-7, with D unresolved. Germline CDR1 reads MNHEY; CDR2 reads SVGAGI. V was pared by 7 bases and J by 6 bases, with 10 bases between. This CDR3 is 11 amino acids long. Here the CDR3 reads CASTDSREQYF. For the CDR3, the DNA is TGTGCCAGCACCGATAGCCGCGAGCAGTACTTC.

The chain couples TRBV7-3 to TRBJ2-2, with 10 positions matching TRBD1. Per the germline V gene, CDR1 is SGHTA and CDR2 is FQGTGA. The CDR3 has 14 residues. The junction had 2 bases not matched to a gene; V was cut back by 10 bases and J by 0 bases. CDR3 sequence (DNA): TGTGCCACCGGACAGGGGGCGAACACCGGGGAGCTGTTTTTT. The encoded protein is CATGQGANTGELFF.

A few counts support this clone. The rearrangement links TRBV5-1 to TRBJ1-1, with D perhaps matching TRBD1 (6 bases). CDR3 length: 13 amino acids. The V gene lost 3 bases and the J gene lost 1 base, with 7 bases spanning the gap. Looked up from germline, CDR1 is SGHRS and CDR2 is YFSETQ. The CDR3 DNA is TGCGCCAGCAGCTCACAGGGGAACACTGAAGCTTTCTTT. It encodes CASSSQGNTEAFF.

This chain joins TRBV4-2 and TRBJ2-3; the D gene is possibly TRBD2 (6 bases). The CDR3 runs to 14 residues. Germline CDR1 is LGHNA and CDR2 is YNFKEQ. The V gene lost 8 bases and the J gene lost 6 bases, with 18 bases spanning the gap. The DNA for the CDR3 is TGTGCCAGCCAACTAGCTGACTCGAGCGATACGCAGTATTTT. Amino acid sequence: CASQLADSSDTQYF.

The chain uses TRBV10-3 and TRBJ2-7, with TRBD2 matching over 9 bases. The CDR3 extends over 15 amino acids. Germline V CDR1 and CDR2: ENHRY, SYGVKD. V lost 2 bases, J lost 6 bases, and 8 bases stayed unmatched. The CDR3 DNA is TGTGCCATCAGTGAGAGGCTAGCGGGGTCGCTCGAGCAGTACTTC. It encodes CAISERLAGSLEQYF.

This chain joins TRBV4-2 and TRBJ2-5, with 11 bases that match TRBD2. This CDR3 spans 16 amino acids. V trimming: 2 bases; J trimming: 7 bases; junction bases outside the gene matches: 9. Germline values: CDR1 LGHNA, CDR2 YNFKEQ. The CDR3 protein is CASSQLEETSGVTQYF. The CDR3 coding sequence is TGTGCCAGCAGCCAATTGGAAGAGACTAGCGGGGTGACCCAGTACTTC.

V gene TRBV28 combines with J gene TRBJ2-1; 7 positions match TRBD2. The CDR3 totals 11 residues. V was clipped by 6 bases and J by 13 bases; unmatched bases: 6. From germline, CDR1 is MDHEN and CDR2 SYDVKM. The CDR3 reads CASSPRGYQFF. In DNA form, the CDR3 reads TGTGCCAGCAGCCCGCGGGGGTACCAGTTCTTC. Full variable domain (outside the CDR3, taken from reference TRBV28 and TRBJ2-1): DVKVTQSSRYLVKRTGEKVFLECVQDMDHENMFWYRQDPGLGLRLIYFSYDVKMKEKGDIPEGYSVSREKKERFSLILESASTNQTSMYLCASSPRGYQFFGPGTRLTVL.

The table lists this clone with a few counts. The CDR3 loop is CASGDRVYGYTF. The CDR3 coding sequence is TGTGCCAGCGGGGACAGGGTCTATGGCTACACCTTC. The chain uses TRBV6-1 and TRBJ1-2; 9 bases map to TRBD1. V lost 8 bases to trimming and J lost 4 bases; unmatched junction nucleotides: 2. This CDR3 comprises 12 residues. CDR1 is MNHNS and CDR2 is SASEGT in the germline V gene.

The rearrangement uses TRBV5-1 and TRBJ2-7; a possible D gene is TRBD1 (6 bases). This CDR3 is built from 15 residues. CDR1 and CDR2 (germline): SGHRS, YFSETQ. Trimming left V 5 bases short and J 2 bases short, with 17 bases between. The CDR3 spells CASSPIPGTTYEQYF. CDR3 DNA: TGCGCCAGCAGTCCTATTCCCGGGACAACCTACGAGCAGTACTTC.